The rows below give T cell receptor beta chains drawn from one sample of a study of blood T cells in healthy people across ages. TCRdb reanalysed the 5' RACE reads using MiXCR and keeps one entry per CDR3 protein. The profile covers 1.8 million or so distinct CDR3 sequences, with about two fifths appearing a single time and about 23% taken by the ten largest. Sequenced input: blood. The receptors derive from a human donor in good health. The CDR3 runs from the conserved cysteine through the conserved F or W. Fields, in order: clone size, J gene, D gene, V gene, CDR3 DNA, CDR3 protein. The D gene is left open where the match is weak. Clone size is not always given. Where it is, it says once, few, many or a class for expanded clones.

few	TRBJ2-1	TRBD2	TRBV6-5	TGTGCCAGCAGTTACTTTGCGGGGGTCACACTAGTGAAAAATGAGCAGTTCTTC	CASSYFAGVTLVKNEQFF
NA	TRBJ2-1	TRBD2	TRBV7-3	TGTGCCAGCAGCCCCAGACTAGCGGGGAAGGATGGGCAGTTCTTC	CASSPRLAGKDGQFF
NA	TRBJ2-1	TRBD1	TRBV5-1	TGCGCCAGTCGGGACAGAGGGCAAGCCTACAATGAGCAGTTCTTC	CASRDRGQAYNEQFF
NA	TRBJ2-5	NA	TRBV7-2	TGTGCCAGCGGTCCCCAAATAAAGACCCAGTACTTC	CASGPQIKTQYF
NA	TRBJ1-2	NA	TRBV20-1	TGCAGTGCTAGAGATGTCAGGGCTACTTATGGCTACACCTTC	CSARDVRATYGYTF
few	TRBJ2-7	NA	TRBV6-5	TGTGCCAGCAGTTCCGACATTTTGGCCATATACGAGCAGTACTTC	CASSSDILAIYEQYF
NA	TRBJ1-2	TRBD1	TRBV15	TGTGCCACCAGCAGAGTGACAGGGGGGAATAACTATGGCTACACCTTC	CATSRVTGGNNYGYTF
NA	TRBJ2-7	TRBD2	TRBV7-3	TGTGCCAGCAGCTTAGACGGTAGCGGGGGCCCCATAACTCGTTACGAGCAGTACTTC	CASSLDGSGGPITRYEQYF
once	TRBJ2-7	NA	TRBV12-3/TRBV12-4	TGTGCCAGCAGCCGCGGGACACCTAGGAACGAGCAGTACTTC	CASSRGTPRNEQYF
NA	TRBJ2-3	TRBD1	TRBV5-5	TGTGCCAGCAGCTTCGGGGACAGGGGTACAAATACGCAGTATTTT	CASSFGDRGTNTQYF
NA	TRBJ2-2	NA	TRBV6-4	TGTGCCAGCAGCGGGGTTGGCACCGGGGAGCTGTTTTTT	CASSGVGTGELFF
many	TRBJ1-6	NA	TRBV27	TGTGCCAGCAGTTTAGCAGGGGCTAATTCACCCCTCCACTTT	CASSLAGANSPLHF
few	TRBJ2-3	TRBD2	TRBV7-3	TGTGCCAGCAGCTTTGGGACTAGCGGGGGAAGAGATACGCAGTATTTT	CASSFGTSGGRDTQYF
NA	TRBJ1-2	NA	TRBV7-3	TGCGCCAGCAGCAAGTCAGGGAACTATGGCTACACCTTC	CASSKSGNYGYTF
few	TRBJ1-2	TRBD1	TRBV20-1	TGCAGTGCCCCCCTATACTTGACAGGGGATGGCTACACCTTC	CSAPLYLTGDGYTF
NA	TRBJ2-1	TRBD1	TRBV7-9	TGTGCCAGCAGCTTAGCCTCCGGGACAGGGGCCTACAATGAGCAGTTCTTC	CASSLASGTGAYNEQFF
few	TRBJ2-1	TRBD1	TRBV4-3	TGCGCCAGCAGCCAAGCCCTCACAGGGGGCGATTACAGTGAGCAGTTCTTC	CASSQALTGGDYSEQFF
NA	TRBJ2-7	NA	TRBV3-1	TGTGCCAGCAGCCAGAGGCTCAGCTACGAGCAGTACTTC	CASSQRLSYEQYF
few	TRBJ1-2	NA	TRBV20-1	TGCAGTGCTAGTGTGGGACATGGCCCTACTAACTATGGCTACACCTTC	CSASVGHGPTNYGYTF
NA	TRBJ2-5	NA	TRBV20-1	TGCAGTGCTCCCGTAGTTCCTCAAGAGACCCAGTACTTC	CSAPVVPQETQYF
NA	TRBJ2-5	TRBD2	TRBV28	TGTGCCAGCAGTTCCCTTAGCGGGGTAGAGACCCAGTACTTC	CASSSLSGVETQYF
NA	TRBJ1-3	NA	TRBV5-1	TGCGCCAGCAGCTTGGCCGGTGGATTATACGGAAACACCATATATTTT	CASSLAGGLYGNTIYF
few	TRBJ2-3	TRBD2	TRBV6-2/TRBV6-3	TGTGCCAGCAGGGTCGGGGGGGCCTCAGATACGCAGTATTTT	CASRVGGASDTQYF
few	TRBJ1-2	TRBD1	TRBV3-1	TGTGCCAGCAGCAAGGGACAGAATGGCTGCACCTTC	CASSKGQNGCTF
few	TRBJ1-5	NA	TRBV10-3	TGTGCCATCAGTGAACAGAGACTTAGCAATCAGCCCCAGCATTTT	CAISEQRLSNQPQHF
NA	TRBJ1-1	TRBD1	TRBV30	TGTGCCTGGAGTTGGACAGGGGGCACTGAAGCTTTCTTT	CAWSWTGGTEAFF
few	TRBJ2-1	NA	TRBV13	TGTGCCAGCAGCTTAGGTGGGGCTCGCGAGCAGTTCTTC	CASSLGGAREQFF
few	TRBJ2-5	NA	TRBV5-6	TGTACCAGTAGCGGACCGATAAATGAGCAGTACTTC	CTSSGPINEQYF
NA	TRBJ2-1	NA	TRBV27	TGTGCCAGCAGTTTATTGTTGAGGGTGTCCTACAATGAGCAGTTCTTC	CASSLLLRVSYNEQFF
NA	TRBJ2-4	NA	TRBV18	TGTGCCAGCTCACTCCTGTCTGCCCTCATCGCCAACATTCAGTACTTC	CASSLLSALIANIQYF
NA	TRBJ2-1	NA	TRBV4-3	TGCGCCAGCAGCCAAGAGTGGCGGAACAATGAGCAGTTCTTC	CASSQEWRNNEQFF
once	TRBJ2-3	TRBD1	TRBV3-1	TGTGCCAGCAGCCAAGATTCGGGACAGGGTTTGTATTTT	CASSQDSGQGLYF
NA	TRBJ1-5	TRBD1	TRBV20-1	TGCAGTGCTAGAGGGGACAGATATCAGCCCCAGCATTTT	CSARGDRYQPQHF
many	TRBJ2-7	NA	TRBV25-1	TGTGCCAGCAGGGGATTCTACGAGCAGTACTTC	CASRGFYEQYF
few	TRBJ1-2	TRBD1	TRBV12-3/TRBV12-4	TGTGCCAGCAGTTTGGATGGACAGGGGTTGGGAGGCTACACCTTC	CASSLDGQGLGGYTF
NA	TRBJ2-1	NA	TRBV7-2	TGTGCCAGCAGCATAAATCCCGAGGGAAATGAGCAGTTCTTC	CASSINPEGNEQFF
NA	TRBJ1-1	NA	TRBV21-1	TGTGCCAGGGACAGGTTCATTAACGACGACACTGAAGCTTTCTTT	CARDRFINDDTEAFF
few	TRBJ2-6	NA	TRBV10-3	TGTGCCATCACCCCGTCCTCTGGGGCCAACGTCCTGACTTTC	CAITPSSGANVLTF
NA	TRBJ2-7	NA	TRBV5-5	TGTGCCAGCAGCATGCACTACGAGCAGTACTTC	CASSMHYEQYF
NA	TRBJ2-3	NA	TRBV7-3	TGTGCCAGCAGCGCCCCAGGGTCAGATACGCAGTATTTT	CASSAPGSDTQYF
few	TRBJ2-3	NA	TRBV27	TGTGCCAGCAGTGGTGGCGTGGCTCCAGATACGCAGTATTTT	CASSGGVAPDTQYF
many	TRBJ2-7	NA	TRBV29-1	TGCAGCGTTTCCTGGGGCTACGAGCAGTACTTC	CSVSWGYEQYF
few	TRBJ2-5	TRBD2	TRBV10-3	TGTGCCATCAGGGGGACTAGCACAGAGACCCAGTACTTC	CAIRGTSTETQYF
many	TRBJ1-2	NA	TRBV3-1	TGTGCCAGCAGCCAAGAAGGGGTTGGCTATGGCTACACCTTC	CASSQEGVGYGYTF